Below, one T cell receptor beta chain is given with its context. Its cognate antigen is unknown. These data are taken from a study of cytomegalovirus exposure and HLA in healthy donors. Study-level information: Of some 400 genotyped donors, about 80% grouped in the Caucasian-associated ancestry cluster.

Per germline, CDR1 SGHVS and CDR2 FQNEAQ. The CDR3 sequence is 15 residues long. The trim removed 4 bases at V and 4 bases at J, leaving 8 bases unmatched. General observations from the study: Accurate prediction of HLA-A and HLA-B alleles (for most subjects) was reportedly achieved from TCR beta sequences.

PCR employed 60 Vbeta and 13 Jbeta primers. TCRdb's copy holds only in-frame clones and misses some; the assay was immunoSEQ multiplex PCR. The sample has more than 100,000 clones, 82% seen once. Sequencing was carried out using PBMCs. This TCR derives from a woman aged 50 to 65 in good health and CMV-seropositive. The rearrangement links TRBV7-8 to TRBJ1-1; 8 nucleotides agree with TRBD1. The CDR3 is CASSYETGASTEAFF. For the CDR3, the DNA is TGTGCCAGCAGCTACGAGACAGGGGCGAGCACTGAAGCTTTCTTT.